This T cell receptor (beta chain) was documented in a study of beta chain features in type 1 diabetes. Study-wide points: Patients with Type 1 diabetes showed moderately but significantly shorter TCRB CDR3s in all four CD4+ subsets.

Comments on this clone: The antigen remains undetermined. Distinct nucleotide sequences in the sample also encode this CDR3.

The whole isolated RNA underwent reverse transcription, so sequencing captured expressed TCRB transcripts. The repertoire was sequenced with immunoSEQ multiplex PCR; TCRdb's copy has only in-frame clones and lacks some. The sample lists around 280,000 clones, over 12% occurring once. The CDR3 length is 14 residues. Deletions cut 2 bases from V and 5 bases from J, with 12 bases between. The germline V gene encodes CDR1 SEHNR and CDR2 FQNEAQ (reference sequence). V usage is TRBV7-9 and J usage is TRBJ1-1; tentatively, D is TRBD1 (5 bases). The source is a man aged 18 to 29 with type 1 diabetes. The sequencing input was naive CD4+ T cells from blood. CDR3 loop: CASSLFGGGTEAFF. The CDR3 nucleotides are TGTGCCAGCAGCTTATTCGGGGGAGGTACTGAAGCTTTCTTT.